The 27 T cell receptor beta chains in this list originate from one sample, sequenced in a study of patients and donors after allogeneic stem cell transplantation. In TCRdb, the RT-PCR reads were re-called with MiXCR into one record per CDR3 protein. This sample has some 880,000 distinct CDR3 sequences, with under 20% found just once. Source material: blood, either unsorted or a sorted T cell fraction (not recorded which). All receptors derive from a human donor who was either an allogeneic HSCT recipient or a stem cell or donor lymphocyte infusion donor (not recorded which). It is not recorded whose cells these are; they may come from a transplant donor.

The V and J genes are TRBV2 and TRBJ2-1; 7 positions match TRBD1. Unmatched junction bases numbered 9, after V lost 6 bases and J lost 4 bases. The CDR3 is made up of 15 amino acids. The germline V gene encodes CDR1 SNHLY and CDR2 FYNNEI. The CDR3 DNA sequence: TGTGCCAGCAGCGACAACAGGGGCAAATACAATGAGCAGTTCTTC. It yields the protein CASSDNRGKYNEQFF.

There are a few counts of this clonotype. The V and J genes are TRBV5-1 and TRBJ1-1, with 7 nucleotides matching TRBD1. CDR3 size: 15 residues. V trimming: 4 bases; J trimming: 1 base; junction bases outside the gene matches: 7. The germline V gene encodes CDR1 SGHRS and CDR2 YFSETQ. CDR3 region: CASSQGTATNTEAFF. The CDR3 region has the DNA TGCGCCAGCAGCCAAGGGACAGCTACGAACACTGAAGCTTTCTTT.

This clonotype was observed a few times. The chain joins TRBV7-9 to TRBJ1-1; no clear D gene. From germline, CDR1 is SEHNR and CDR2 FQNEAQ (reference sequence). Deletions cut 7 bases from V and 1 base from J, with 10 bases between. The CDR3 extends over 13 amino acids. The CDR3 nucleotides are TGTGCCAGCAACCGCTTAGGGAACACTGAAGCTTTCTTT. This encodes CASNRLGNTEAFF.

The gene calls are TRBV12-3 or TRBV12-4 and TRBJ2-1; D is possibly TRBD2 (5 bases). The CDR3 is 16 residues long. V lost 2 bases and J lost 7, with 18 bases in between. The CDR3 spells CASSLTIRGARNEQFF. CDR3 nucleotide sequence: TGTGCCAGCAGTTTAACAATACGGGGAGCGCGTAATGAGCAGTTCTTC.

This clonotype was seen ten or more times. The chain has TRBV12-3 or TRBV12-4 and TRBJ2-7, with 10 nucleotides matching TRBD1. The V segment lost 6 bases and the J segment 6 bases; nucleotides outside the gene matches: 8. This CDR3 has 14 residues. The DNA for the CDR3 is TGTGCCAGCAGGAGGGGGACAGGGGTTTCCGAGCAGTACTTC. It specifies CASRRGTGVSEQYF.

This chain uses TRBV6-1 with TRBJ1-2; D gene unclear. Looked up from germline, CDR1 is MNHNS and CDR2 is SASEGT. V lost 6 bases and J lost 4, with 12 bases in between. The CDR3 has 13 residues. The CDR3 spells CASSLTRSYGYTF. CDR3 bases: TGTGCCAGCAGCCTGACACGCAGCTATGGCTACACCTTC.

This clonotype has ten or more counts. The rearrangement joins TRBV24-1 to TRBJ1-2; 7 nucleotides line up with TRBD1. The trim removed 2 bases at V and 2 bases at J, leaving 1 base unmatched. Germline-derived CDR1 and CDR2 are KGHDR and SFDVKD. CDR3 size: 14 residues. The CDR3 is CATSDWDSNYGYTF. DNA for the CDR3: TGTGCCACCAGTGATTGGGACAGCAACTATGGCTACACCTTC.

There are a few counts of this clonotype. J is TRBJ2-3 and V is TRBV12-3 or TRBV12-4, with 7 bases identical to TRBD2. This CDR3 comprises 15 residues. Trimming cost V 7 bases and J 0 bases; bases outside gene matches: 7. CDR3 amino acids: CASTPSGTSTDTQYF. For the CDR3, the DNA is TGTGCCAGCACCCCGAGCGGGACTAGCACAGATACGCAGTATTTT.

This clonotype was recorded a few times. CDR3 sequence: CASSMGKGMAKNIQYF. The CDR3 nucleotides are TGTGCCAGCAGTATGGGCAAAGGGATGGCCAAAAACATTCAGTACTTC. The J gene is TRBJ2-4, the V gene TRBV27; no firm D call. The CDR3 sequence is 16 residues long. V was shortened by 5 bases and J by 1 base, with 15 bases between the two germline ends. Germline lookup yields CDR1 MNHEY and CDR2 SMNVEV (reference sequence).

The chain employs TRBV27 and TRBJ2-7; 9 bases align to TRBD1. CDR3 size: 13 residues. Trimming at V came to 4 bases and at J to 5 bases, leaving 3 bases not matched to a gene. Per the germline V gene, CDR1 is MNHEY and CDR2 is SMNVEV (reference sequence). The CDR3 DNA follows: TGTGCCAGCAGTTATCACAGGGGGCACGAGCAGTACTTC. Translated: CASSYHRGHEQYF.

The chain is built from TRBV3-1 and TRBJ2-1, with 11 bases matching TRBD2. V lost 4 bases to trimming and J lost 6 bases; unmatched junction nucleotides: 20. CDR1 and CDR2 (germline): LGHDT, YNNKEL (reference sequence). CDR3 length equals 20 residues. CDR3 sequence (DNA): TGTGCCAGCAGCCCCCACCCGACTAGCGGGATGCGTTCCATGTTCAATGAGCAGTTCTTC. Protein sequence: CASSPHPTSGMRSMFNEQFF.

There are a few counts of this clonotype. The chain recombines TRBV4-1 with TRBJ1-2; 7 nucleotides match TRBD1. Germline assignment: CDR1 MGHRA and CDR2 YSYEKL. V shed 1 base and J 1 base; nucleotides not matched to a gene: 3. The CDR3 loop spans 15 amino acids. CDR3 residues: CASSQGTGINYGYTF. The DNA of the CDR3 is TGCGCCAGCAGCCAAGGGACAGGCATTAACTATGGCTACACCTTC.

This clonotype was observed at least ten times. The chain joins TRBV5-1 to TRBJ2-3; D might be TRBD1 or TRBD2, each matching 6 bases. This CDR3 is built from 14 residues. Trimming removed 2 bases from V and 3 bases from J, with 10 bases in between. Germline V lookup: CDR1 SGHRS, CDR2 YFSETQ. This CDR3 is CASSFQGRTDTQYF. The DNA of the CDR3 is TGCGCCAGCAGCTTCCAGGGGAGGACAGATACGCAGTATTTT.

This clonotype was detected a few times. The chain has TRBV24-1 and TRBJ2-7; D not certain. Germline assignment: CDR1 KGHDR and CDR2 SFDVKD. With 7 bases removed from V and 1 base from J, the gap between germline ends came to 13 bases. The CDR3 has 14 amino acids. The CDR3 loop reads CATSSPDESYEQYF. CDR3 DNA: TGTGCCACCAGCTCCCCCGACGAGTCCTACGAGCAGTACTTC.

This clonotype showed up just a few times. The genes are TRBV4-2 and TRBJ2-5; D uncertain. The germline V gene has CDR1 LGHNA and CDR2 YNFKEQ. This CDR3 has 15 residues. Trimming shortened V by 2 bases and J by 4 bases, and 14 bases separated the two germline ends. CDR3: CASSQSLSAPETQYF. DNA of the CDR3: TGTGCCAGCAGCCAATCCCTATCAGCTCCAGAGACCCAGTACTTC.

This chain uses TRBV20-1 with TRBJ2-3, with D unclear. Germline values: CDR1 DFQATT, CDR2 SNEGSKA (reference sequence). V lost 3 bases, J lost 6 bases, and 25 bases lay in between. The CDR3 covers 17 residues. CDR3 sequence (DNA): TGCAGTGCTAGCTCCCTCCGAATAGAACAGTCCGGGGATACGCAGTATTTT. As protein: CSASSLRIEQSGDTQYF.

This clonotype was seen ten or more times. V is TRBV15 and J is TRBJ1-3; 9 bases are shared with TRBD1. CDR3 length equals 15 residues. Germline assignment: CDR1 LNHNV and CDR2 YYDKDF (reference sequence). V dropped 5 bases and J dropped 4; count of bases not matched to a gene: 6. CDR3 in amino acids: CATSGGQGKGNTIYF. In nucleotides, the CDR3 is TGTGCCACCAGCGGGGGACAGGGTAAAGGAAACACCATATATTTT.

The chain couples TRBV20-1 to TRBJ1-1; TRBD1 matches at 9 bases. The CDR3 sequence is 12 residues long. The junction had 7 bases not matched to a gene; V was cut back by 8 bases and J by 6 bases. Germline CDR1 and CDR2: DFQATT and SNEGSKA (reference sequence). The DNA for the CDR3 is TGCAGTCCCGGGACAGGGCCGGCTGAAGCTTTCTTT. Protein: CSPGTGPAEAFF.

This clonotype has just a few counts. V usage is TRBV5-1 and J usage is TRBJ2-7; TRBD2 matches 11 bases. The J segment lost 0 bases and the V segment lost 1 base, leaving 9 bases of the junction unmatched. Germline lookup yields CDR1 SGHRS and CDR2 YFSETQ. The CDR3 length is 18 residues. The CDR3 protein is CASSLRLAGGRSSYEQYF. The CDR3 coding sequence is TGCGCCAGCAGCTTGAGGCTAGCGGGGGGCCGAAGCTCCTACGAGCAGTACTTC.

The V gene is TRBV24-1, the J gene TRBJ2-3; 12 positions match TRBD2. CDR1 is KGHDR, CDR2 SFDVKD, per germline. The J segment lost 2 bases and the V segment lost 4 bases, leaving 3 bases of the junction unmatched. This CDR3 has 16 amino acids. The CDR3 DNA sequence: TGTGCCACCAGTGAAGCTAGCGGGAGGGCCACAGATACGCAGTATTTT. Translating gives CATSEASGRATDTQYF.

V usage is TRBV12-3 or TRBV12-4 and J usage is TRBJ2-3; 11 nucleotides line up with TRBD2. V gave up 0 bases and J gave up 1 base; unmatched junction bases: 3. The CDR3 has 17 residues. The DNA of the CDR3 is TGTGCCAGCAGTTTAGCGGTAGCGGGGGGGGGCACAGATACGCAGTATTTT. Protein sequence: CASSLAVAGGGTDTQYF.

The table lists this clonotype with a few counts. The chain joins TRBV5-5 to TRBJ2-7, with 10 bases that match TRBD1. The CDR3 totals 15 residues. Unmatched junction bases numbered 5, after V lost 2 bases and J lost 3 bases. CDR1 and CDR2 from the germline V gene are SGHKS and YYEKEE (reference sequence). The CDR3 DNA sequence: TGTGCCAGCAGCTTCTACGGGACAGGGGACTACGAGCAGTACTTC. Translated, it gives CASSFYGTGDYEQYF.

CDR3 nucleotides: TGTGCCAGCAGCCTAGGGACAGGGGGGAGTTCACCCCTCCACTTT. Translation gives CASSLGTGGSSPLHF. The chain carries TRBV7-6 and TRBJ1-6, with 11 nucleotides matching TRBD1. This CDR3 has 15 residues. Germline V gives CDR1 SGHVS, CDR2 FNYEAQ. Trimming cost V 5 bases and J 9 bases; bases outside gene matches: 6.

The J gene is TRBJ2-1, the V gene TRBV2; TRBD2 aligns across 8 bases. The CDR3 is 15 amino acids. The J segment lost 0 bases and the V segment lost 8 bases, leaving 6 bases of the junction unmatched. Germline assignment: CDR1 SNHLY and CDR2 FYNNEI. CDR3 nucleotide sequence: TGTGCCAGCGTCCCAAGCGGGAGCTCCTACAATGAGCAGTTCTTC. Its translation: CASVPSGSSYNEQFF.

The chain recombines TRBV5-6 with TRBJ2-3; 8 bases agree with TRBD2. The CDR3 has 17 amino acids. The germline V gene has CDR1 SGHDT and CDR2 YYEEEE. V was clipped by 4 bases and J by 2 bases; unmatched bases: 12. CDR3: CASSPGGQGDYTDTQYF. The CDR3 nucleotides read TGTGCCAGCAGCCCGGGAGGGCAGGGCGATTACACAGATACGCAGTATTTT. The entire variable domain, with the rest obtained from reference TRBV5-6 and TRBJ2-3, is as follows: DAGVTQSPTHLIKTRGQQVTLRCSPKSGHDTVSWYQQALGQGPQFIFQYYEEEERQRGNFPDRFSGHQFPNYSSELNVNALLLGDSALYLCASSPGGQGDYTDTQYFGPGTRLTVL.

This clonotype has only a few counts. The chain has TRBV14 and TRBJ1-5; tentatively, D is TRBD1 (5 bases). V lost 4 bases, J lost 0 bases, and 13 bases lay in between. Germline assignment: CDR1 SGHDN and CDR2 FVKESK. The CDR3 sequence is 16 residues long. The CDR3 loop reads CASSPLGGNSNQPQHF. The CDR3 DNA sequence: TGTGCCAGCAGCCCCCTCGGGGGAAATAGCAATCAGCCCCAGCATTTT.

The V call is TRBV4-1, the J call TRBJ2-7, with 9 nucleotides matching TRBD2. After removal of 0 bases from V and 0 bases from J, the junction contained 6 bases not matched to a gene. CDR3 length equals 17 residues. Germline V gives CDR1 MGHRA, CDR2 YSYEKL. As DNA, the CDR3 is TGCGCCAGCAGCCAAGAGAGCGGGAGGCCCCCCTCCTACGAGCAGTACTTC. Amino acid sequence: CASSQESGRPPSYEQYF.